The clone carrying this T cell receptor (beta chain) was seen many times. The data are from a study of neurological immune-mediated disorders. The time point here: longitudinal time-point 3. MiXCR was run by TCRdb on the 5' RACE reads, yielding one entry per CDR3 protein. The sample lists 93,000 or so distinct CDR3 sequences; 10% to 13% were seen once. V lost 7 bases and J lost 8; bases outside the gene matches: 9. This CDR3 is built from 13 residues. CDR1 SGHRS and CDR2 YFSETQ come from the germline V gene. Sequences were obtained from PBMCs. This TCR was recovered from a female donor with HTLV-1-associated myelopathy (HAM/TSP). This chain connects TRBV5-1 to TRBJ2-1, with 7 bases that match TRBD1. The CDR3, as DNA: TGCGCCAGCGGCACACAGGGGACGGATGAGCAGTTCTTC. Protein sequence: CASGTQGTDEQFF.